This T cell receptor beta chain was observed in a study of CD8 T cells in Susac syndrome. Findings and caveats of the study: The authors acknowledged that the study's TCR sequencing and HLA analysis involved relatively few individuals.

The CDR3 is 14 amino acids. Trimming pared 6 bases from V and 0 bases from J, leaving 11 bases between. Germline V gene lookup returns CDR1 KGHSH and CDR2 LQKENI. RNA, at about 0.45 to 1 ug, was reverse transcribed with random hexamers. TCRdb independently ran MiXCR on the immunoSEQ multiplex PCR reads; one entry per CDR3 protein. The table shows about 190,000 distinct CDR3 sequences, with 90% to 95% occurring only once. CD8+ and CD4+ T cells circulating in blood were sequenced for TCR beta. TEMRA cells were FACS-enriched, with CD8+ and CD4+ T cells isolated negatively. Concerning this clonotype itself: Its antigen is still unknown.

The V call is TRBV18, the J call TRBJ1-2; no reliable D call. This receptor was taken from a human donor in good health. Sequenced material: CD4+ T cells from PBMCs. This CDR3 is CASSPNPANYGYTF. The CDR3 DNA reads as TGTGCCAGCTCCCCAAATCCGGCTAACTATGGCTACACCTTC. Combining the CDR3 with reference TRBV18 and TRBJ1-2 gives the whole variable domain NAGVMQNPRHLVRRRGQEARLRCSPMKGHSHVYWYRQLPEEGLKFMVYLQKENIIDESGMPKERFSAEFPKEGPSILRIQQVVRGDSAAYFCASSPNPANYGYTFGSGTRLTVV.